Shown below are 30 T cell receptor beta chains from a single sample sequenced in a study of blood T cell repertoires in COVID-19. Some clones are missing from TCRdb's copy, which holds only in-frame ones; the method was immunoSEQ multiplex PCR. This table holds hundreds of thousands of clones, approximately 88% found once. The sequenced material came from PBMCs or T cells enriched from blood (not recorded which). The receptors were gathered from a woman between 40 and 55 years old with acute COVID-19.

V and J are TRBV6-1 and TRBJ1-2, with D hard to call. Trimming stripped 0 bases from V and 6 bases from J, with 14 bases between. This CDR3 is built from 15 residues. In germline, CDR1 is MNHNS, CDR2 SASEGT. CDR3 region: CASSEAQTRSDGYTF. CDR3 sequence (DNA): TGTGCCAGCAGTGAAGCGCAGACACGTTCTGATGGCTACACCTTC.

The chain is built from TRBV5-1 and TRBJ1-5; TRBD1 is a possible D gene (6 bases). Germline values: CDR1 SGHRS, CDR2 YFSETQ. This CDR3 region has 14 residues. The CDR3 loop reads CADRPQGSNQPQHF. In DNA form, the CDR3 reads TGCGCAGACAGGCCCCAGGGGAGCAATCAGCCCCAGCATTTT. The whole variable domain, remainder taken from reference TRBV5-1 and TRBJ1-5, is KAGVTQTPRYLIKTRGQQVTLSCSPISGHRSVSWYQQTPGQGLQFLFEYFSETQRNKGNFPGRFSGRQFSNSRSEMNVSTLELGDSALYLCADRPQGSNQPQHFGDGTRLSIL.

The chain has TRBV7-9 and TRBJ2-7; 8 nucleotides line up with TRBD2. V was pared by 8 bases and J by 4 bases, with 10 bases of the junction left unmatched. The CDR3 has 14 amino acids. The V gene's germline CDR1 is SEHNR and CDR2 FQNEAQ (reference sequence). DNA of the CDR3: TGTGCCAGCGGTCCTGGCGGACTAGCATACGAGCAGTACTTC. Translated: CASGPGGLAYEQYF.

This chain uses TRBV2 with TRBJ1-1; D may be TRBD1 (5 bases). CDR1 and CDR2 from the germline V gene are SNHLY and FYNNEI. This CDR3 comprises 16 residues. The V end was cut by 6 bases, the J end by 0 bases, with 17 bases between. This CDR3 is CASRGGTGNMNTEAFF. CDR3 DNA: TGTGCCAGCAGGGGGGGGACGGGAAACATGAACACTGAAGCTTTCTTT.

This clone was recorded only once. The rearrangement joins TRBV15 to TRBJ2-1; TRBD2 aligns across 16 bases. Germline loops: CDR1 LNHNV, CDR2 YYDKDF (reference sequence). The CDR3 is made up of 17 amino acids. Trimming cost V 8 bases and J 3 bases; bases outside gene matches: 7. The CDR3 is CATAGTSGGAGYNEQFF. The CDR3 coding sequence is TGTGCCACCGCGGGGACTAGCGGGGGGGCCGGCTACAATGAGCAGTTCTTC.

The gene calls are TRBV19 and TRBJ2-2; D ambiguous. The V and J ends lost 2 bases and 0 bases respectively, with 10 bases between them. Germline V lookup: CDR1 LNHDA, CDR2 SQIVND (reference sequence). The CDR3 runs 16 residues. The CDR3 nucleotides are TGTGCCAGTAGTATATCCCCGAGCGCGAACACCGGGGAGCTGTTTTTT. It yields the protein CASSISPSANTGELFF.

The CDR3 coding sequence is TGTGCCAGCAGCTTAACTAGTGTTCGGGAGTTCGCACTCATGAACACTGAAGCTTTCTTT. Its translation is CASSLTSVREFALMNTEAFF. V gene TRBV7-8 combines with J gene TRBJ1-1; no definite D call. CDR3 length equals 20 residues. CDR1 and CDR2 (germline): SGHVS, FQNEAQ. V lost 2 bases and J lost 0, with 25 bases in between.

The rearrangement links TRBV9 to TRBJ1-1; the match to TRBD1 covers 9 bases. The V gene's germline CDR1 is SGDLS and CDR2 YYNGEE. The CDR3 runs to 14 residues. The trim removed 4 bases at V and 6 bases at J, leaving 7 bases unmatched. The CDR3 DNA sequence: TGTGCCAGCAGCTTTAAAGGGACAGGGTCTGAAGCTTTCTTT. This encodes CASSFKGTGSEAFF.

This clone was picked up a small number of times. This chain's CDR3 is CASSSGRRIKDTEAFF. The CDR3 nucleotides read TGTGCCAGCAGCAGCGGCCGTAGGATTAAAGACACTGAAGCTTTCTTT. V and J are TRBV21-1 and TRBJ1-1. TRBV21-1 is labeled a pseudogene. The CDR3 length is 16 residues.

The chain carries TRBV24-1 and TRBJ2-1; D gene uncertain. Germline V CDR1 and CDR2: KGHDR, SFDVKD. With 6 bases removed from V and 3 bases from J, the gap between germline ends came to 8 bases. The CDR3 runs 13 residues. CDR3 sequence reads: CATSPLNYNEQFF. The CDR3 nucleotides are TGTGCCACCAGTCCCCTAAACTACAATGAGCAGTTCTTC.

The chain joins TRBV3-1 (or the pseudogene TRBV3-2) to TRBJ1-1; a weak D match, TRBD1 (6 bases). CDR3 length equals 14 residues. The V gene's germline CDR1 is LGHDT and CDR2 YNNKEL (reference sequence). The ends were cut back, 2 bases at V and 6 bases at J, with 13 bases in the middle. DNA of the CDR3: TGTGCCAGCAGCCAAAACAGGGCCCTCTCTGAAGCTTTCTTT. Translating gives CASSQNRALSEAFF.

CDR3 amino acids: CATSARTTTNEKLFF. CDR3 coding DNA: TGTGCCACCAGCGCCCGGACAACAACTAATGAAAAACTGTTTTTT. The V call is TRBV15, the J call TRBJ1-4, with D possibly TRBD1 on 5 matching bases. Germline V gives CDR1 LNHNV, CDR2 YYDKDF (reference sequence). The CDR3 is 15 residues long. V was trimmed by 5 bases and J by 0 bases, leaving 10 bases between them.

V is TRBV18 and J is TRBJ1-1; TRBD1 agrees at 7 bases. The V and J ends lost 0 bases and 11 bases, in that order; junction bases with no gene match: 9. Germline V gene data show CDR1 as KGHSH and CDR2 as LQKENI. The CDR3 has 14 residues. The CDR3 DNA sequence: TGTGCCAGCTCACCACCGAGAGGGGGCATCGTGGCTTTCTTT. Translating it yields CASSPPRGGIVAFF.

The J gene is TRBJ2-5, the V gene TRBV2; 9 bases match TRBD2. Germline-derived CDR1 and CDR2 are SNHLY and FYNNEI. With 1 base clipped from V and 12 bases from J, the junction kept 12 bases outside the gene matches. CDR3 size: 15 residues. CDR3 residues: CASSEEETSGSAEYF. For the CDR3, the DNA is TGTGCCAGCAGTGAAGAGGAGACTAGCGGCTCAGCAGAGTACTTC. Combining the CDR3 with reference TRBV2 and TRBJ2-5 gives the whole variable domain EPEVTQTPSHQVTQMGQEVILRCVPISNHLYFYWYRQILGQKVEFLVSFYNNEISEKSEIFDDQFSVERPDGSNFTLKIRSTKLEDSAMYFCASSEEETSGSAEYFGPGTRLLVL.

The chain couples TRBV7-9 to TRBJ1-1; D is uncertain. This CDR3 region has 12 residues. Germline CDR1 and CDR2: SEHNR and FQNEAQ (reference sequence). The ends were cut back, 4 bases at V and 3 bases at J, with 6 bases in the middle. The CDR3 DNA is TGTGCCAGCAGCTACGGGGACACTGAAGCTTTCTTT. Its protein is CASSYGDTEAFF. Full variable domain (outside the CDR3, taken from reference TRBV7-9 and TRBJ1-1): DTGVSQNPRHKITKRGQNVTFRCDPISEHNRLYWYRQTLGQGPEFLTYFQNEAQLEKSRLLSDRFSAERPKGSFSTLEIQRTEQGDSAMYLCASSYGDTEAFFGQGTRLTVV.

The chain has TRBV18 and TRBJ1-2; 9 bases match TRBD1. Germline-derived CDR1 and CDR2 are KGHSH and LQKENI. V lost 5 bases, J lost 5 bases, and 3 bases stayed unmatched. This CDR3 has 13 residues. As DNA, the CDR3 is TGTGCCAGCTCAGCCGGGACAGGGTATGGCTACACCTTC. Translating gives CASSAGTGYGYTF. The complete variable domain, with remaining parts taken from reference TRBV18 and TRBJ1-2, reads NAGVMQNPRHLVRRRGQEARLRCSPMKGHSHVYWYRQLPEEGLKFMVYLQKENIIDESGMPKERFSAEFPKEGPSILRIQQVVRGDSAAYFCASSAGTGYGYTFGSGTRLTVV.

V and J are TRBV19 and TRBJ2-5; TRBD2 aligns across 8 bases. V shed 3 bases, J shed 4 bases, and the junction held 7 bases outside the gene matches. CDR3 length: 15 amino acids. Germline values: CDR1 LNHDA, CDR2 SQIVND (reference sequence). CDR3 protein: CASSIPGGVLETQYF. Written as DNA, the CDR3 is TGTGCCAGTAGTATCCCCGGGGGGGTCCTAGAGACCCAGTACTTC.

This chain joins TRBV20-1 and TRBJ2-7; a possible D gene is TRBD2 (5 bases). The CDR3 is made up of 19 amino acids. CDR1 DFQATT and CDR2 SNEGSKA come from the germline V gene (reference sequence). V lost 3 bases and J lost 0, with 27 bases in between. CDR3 bases: TGCAGTGCTAGTCGATCGTCCAGAGGGTGGATCCCGAGCTCCTACGAGCAGTACTTC. Its protein product is CSASRSSRGWIPSSYEQYF.

V is TRBV18 and J is TRBJ2-2; D gene ambiguous. Germline assignment: CDR1 KGHSH and CDR2 LQKENI. The CDR3 covers 15 residues. V lost 3 bases and J 1 base, leaving 9 bases between the germline ends. This chain's CDR3 is CASSPTWQNTGELFF. CDR3 coding DNA: TGTGCCAGCTCACCTACCTGGCAGAACACCGGGGAGCTGTTTTTT.

This clone occurred a few times. V gene TRBV29-1 combines with J gene TRBJ1-2, with 10 bases lining up with TRBD1. The V gene end was trimmed by 5 bases and the J gene end by 5 bases; junction bases not matched to a gene: 8. The CDR3 spans 14 residues. Germline CDR1 reads SQVTM; CDR2 reads ANQGSEA. The CDR3 DNA sequence: TGCAGCGTTCTAGGACAGGGGGATAGGTATGGCTACACCTTC. Translating it yields CSVLGQGDRYGYTF.

This chain joins TRBV19 and TRBJ1-5; 7 bases fit TRBD1. Germline V gene data show CDR1 as LNHDA and CDR2 as SQIVND (reference sequence). This CDR3 comprises 14 residues. V lost 6 bases, J lost 3 bases, and 5 bases stayed unmatched. The DNA of the CDR3 is TGTGCCAGTAGACCGGGACAGTTCAATCAGCCCCAGCATTTT. Translation gives CASRPGQFNQPQHF.

V is TRBV6-5 and J is TRBJ2-7, with TRBD1 matching 7 bases. The trim removed 10 bases at V and 4 bases at J, leaving 13 bases unmatched. This CDR3 contains 14 residues. The germline V gene has CDR1 MNHEY and CDR2 SVGAGI. The CDR3 protein is CATGQWGLVYEQYF. CDR3 sequence (DNA): TGTGCCACGGGACAGTGGGGTTTGGTTTACGAGCAGTACTTC.

This clone has only a few counts. The chain links TRBV9 to TRBJ1-1; weak D call: TRBD1 (6 bases). CDR1 SGDLS and CDR2 YYNGEE come from the germline V gene. CDR3 length equals 13 residues. The germline V and J ends were trimmed by 3 bases and 5 bases, with 11 bases remaining between them. DNA for the CDR3: TGTGCCAGCAGCGGCGGGGGCGGGACTGAAGCTTTCTTT. This sequence encodes CASSGGGGTEAFF.

The rearrangement links TRBV7-8 to TRBJ2-7; 9 bases agree with TRBD2. The germline V gene encodes CDR1 SGHVS and CDR2 FQNEAQ. V dropped 5 bases and J dropped 2; count of bases not matched to a gene: 7. The CDR3 sequence is 15 residues long. Written as DNA, the CDR3 is TGTGCCAGCAGCCGAGCGGGGGGTCTCGCCTACGAGCAGTACTTC. Residues: CASSRAGGLAYEQYF. The entire variable domain, with the rest obtained from reference TRBV7-8 and TRBJ2-7, is as follows: GAGVSQSPRYKVAKRGQDVALRCDPISGHVSLFWYQQALGQGPEFLTYFQNEAQLDKSGLPSDRFFAERPEGSVSTLKIQRTQQEDSAVYLCASSRAGGLAYEQYFGPGTRLTVT.

V is TRBV24-1 and J is TRBJ2-1, with 8 bases identical to TRBD2. This CDR3 region has 16 residues. The trim removed 5 bases at V and 4 bases at J, leaving 9 bases unmatched. CDR1 and CDR2 (germline): KGHDR, SFDVKD. This chain's CDR3 is CATSATGGGIYNEQFF. CDR3 bases: TGTGCCACCAGTGCCACCGGGGGGGGGATATACAATGAGCAGTTCTTC.

The chain uses TRBV15 and TRBJ1-1; D is unresolved. CDR3 length: 13 residues. The germline CDR1 and CDR2 sequences are LNHNV and YYDKDF (reference sequence). The ends were cut back, 1 base at V and 5 bases at J, with 8 bases in the middle. The CDR3 reads CATSRASGTEAFF. Here the CDR3 DNA reads TGTGCCACCAGCAGAGCGTCGGGGACTGAAGCTTTCTTT.

This chain joins TRBV5-1 and TRBJ2-5; D uncertain. V was shortened by 4 bases and J by 0 bases, with 13 bases between the two germline ends. CDR1 and CDR2 (germline): SGHRS, YFSETQ. The CDR3 has 15 amino acids. Here the CDR3 reads CASSLTSPYQETQYF. CDR3 bases: TGCGCCAGCAGCCTAACCTCCCCGTACCAAGAGACCCAGTACTTC. Using reference TRBV5-1 and TRBJ2-5 for the parts outside the CDR3, the full variable domain is KAGVTQTPRYLIKTRGQQVTLSCSPISGHRSVSWYQQTPGQGLQFLFEYFSETQRNKGNFPGRFSGRQFSNSRSEMNVSTLELGDSALYLCASSLTSPYQETQYFGPGTRLLVL.

The chain has TRBV7-6 and TRBJ2-3, with 9 bases lining up with TRBD1. Germline values: CDR1 SGHVS, CDR2 FNYEAQ. There are 14 residues in the CDR3. After removal of 5 bases from V and 4 bases from J, the junction contained 4 bases not matched to a gene. The chain's CDR3 is CASSPQGASDTQYF. CDR3 nucleotide sequence: TGTGCCAGCAGCCCACAGGGGGCCTCAGATACGCAGTATTTT.

V usage is TRBV6-6 and J usage is TRBJ1-6, with D maybe TRBD1 (6 bases). The germline V gene encodes CDR1 MNHNY and CDR2 SVGAGI (reference sequence). CDR3 length: 14 amino acids. Trimming took 2 bases from V and 10 from J, leaving 12 bases between them. CDR3: CASSYQQGGSPLHF. CDR3 nucleotides: TGTGCCAGCAGTTACCAACAGGGTGGCTCACCCCTCCACTTT.

The chain uses TRBV15 and TRBJ1-4; TRBD1 might be the D (5 bases). This CDR3 region has 15 residues. V lost 1 base and J 7 bases, leaving 13 bases between the germline ends. CDR1 and CDR2 from the germline V gene are LNHNV and YYDKDF (reference sequence). As DNA, the CDR3 is TGTGCCACCAGCAGAGTGGGCGGGGCAGGTGAAAAACTGTTTTTT. Protein sequence: CATSRVGGAGEKLFF.